The rows below give T cell receptor beta chains drawn from one sample of a study of identical twins. Each CDR3 protein gets one entry after TCRdb re-called the 5' RACE reads with MiXCR. The data hold some 500,000 distinct CDR3 sequences, with 13% to 15% observed a single time. Another study also made use of these data, one on yellow fever vaccine responses in identical twins.

Material: CD4+ T cells sorted from blood. The receptors shown here come from a woman aged 18 to 35 in good health. Both conserved end residues are part of each CDR3. Each record gives: V gene, J gene, CDR3 protein.

TRBV5-1	TRBJ2-1	CASSLGSGRVTNEQFF
TRBV27	TRBJ2-2	CATPAAGTSNTGELFF
TRBV5-6	TRBJ2-3	CASSLRPSDTQYF
TRBV7-9	TRBJ2-1	CASSTRDRGSYNEQFF
TRBV6-1	TRBJ1-6	CASSRTGTGSSPLHF
TRBV29-1	TRBJ2-3	CSVWLAGLSDTQYF
TRBV5-1	TRBJ2-5	CASSLGDMSLGETQYF
TRBV7-9	TRBJ2-7	CASSPEADHEQYF
TRBV12-3/TRBV12-4	TRBJ2-3	CASSVNTGATDTQYF
TRBV11-2	TRBJ1-4	CASSLVSGLSEKLFF
TRBV6-2/TRBV6-3	TRBJ2-3	CASSYFGGGRVTDTQYF
TRBV4-2	TRBJ2-3	CASSPLAGSTPRDTQYF
TRBV11-1	TRBJ2-6	CASSLQGLSHSGANVLTF
TRBV5-1	TRBJ2-7	CASSLKGNEQYF
TRBV19	TRBJ2-7	CASSIDQPGSYEQYF
TRBV2	TRBJ2-7	CAIWGVLGGNEQYF